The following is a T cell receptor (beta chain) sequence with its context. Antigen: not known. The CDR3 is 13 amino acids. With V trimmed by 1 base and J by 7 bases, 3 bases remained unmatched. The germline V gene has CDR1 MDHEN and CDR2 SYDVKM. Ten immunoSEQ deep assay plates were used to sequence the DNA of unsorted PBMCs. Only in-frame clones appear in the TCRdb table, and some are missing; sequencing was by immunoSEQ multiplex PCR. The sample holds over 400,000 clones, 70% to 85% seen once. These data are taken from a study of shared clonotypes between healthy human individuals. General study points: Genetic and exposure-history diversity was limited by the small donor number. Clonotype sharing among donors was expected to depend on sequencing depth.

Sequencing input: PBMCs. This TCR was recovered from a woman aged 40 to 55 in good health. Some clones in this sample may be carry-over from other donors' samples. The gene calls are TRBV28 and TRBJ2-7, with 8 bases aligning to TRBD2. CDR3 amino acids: CASSLSAGGEQYF. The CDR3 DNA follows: TGTGCCAGCAGTTTATCTGCGGGGGGTGAGCAGTACTTC.